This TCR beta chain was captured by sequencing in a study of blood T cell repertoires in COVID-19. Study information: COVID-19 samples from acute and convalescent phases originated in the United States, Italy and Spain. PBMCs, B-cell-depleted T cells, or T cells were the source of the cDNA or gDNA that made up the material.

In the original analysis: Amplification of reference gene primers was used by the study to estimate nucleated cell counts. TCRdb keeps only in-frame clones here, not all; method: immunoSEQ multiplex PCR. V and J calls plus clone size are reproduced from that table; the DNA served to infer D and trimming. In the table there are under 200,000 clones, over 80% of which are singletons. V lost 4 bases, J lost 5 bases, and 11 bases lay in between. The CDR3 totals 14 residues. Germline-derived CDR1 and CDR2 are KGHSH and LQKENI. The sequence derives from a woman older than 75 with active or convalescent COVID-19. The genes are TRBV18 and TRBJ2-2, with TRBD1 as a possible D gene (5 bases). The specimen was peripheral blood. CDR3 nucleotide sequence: TGTGCCAGCTCACAAGACAGAGCAACCGGGGAGCTGTTTTTT. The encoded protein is CASSQDRATGELFF.